The sample holds a few counts of the clone carrying this T cell receptor (beta chain). The antigen is undetermined. This sample is drawn from a study of identifying expanded T cells in peripheral blood. Using immunoSEQ multiplex PCR, the repertoire was profiled, and TCRdb retains in-frame clones only, with some absent. The data show about 120,000 clones, approximately 84% seen once. Healthy donors had no documented immune events, such as infections, while sampled. Study-wide results and caveats: About 1.2 clones differed between technical replicates, versus about 15 and 19 over time. Variance in clone template counts between approximately 2-week samples significantly increased with total template count across all healthy donors.

Between the trimmed V and J ends, which lost 0 bases and 3 bases, there was a span of 8 bases. Germline V gene sequence: CDR1 GTSNPN, CDR2 SVGIG (reference sequence). CDR3 length equals 13 residues. Sequenced input: blood. The receptor's source is a person aged 18 to 75 in good health. V and J are TRBV30 and TRBJ1-1; D is unclear. The CDR3 DNA is TGTGCCTGGAGTGTAGCCGGCTACACTGAAGCTTTCTTT. Its protein is CAWSVAGYTEAFF.